The 2 T cell receptor beta chains below come from one sample, sequenced in a study of shared clonotypes between healthy human individuals. Using immunoSEQ multiplex PCR, the repertoire was profiled, and TCRdb retains in-frame clones only, with some absent. The sample carries about half a million clones, approximately 80% recorded once. Material for sequencing was PBMCs. Source of these receptors: a woman in her forties in good health. Some clones in this sample may be carry-over from other donors' samples.

CDR3 amino acids: CASGPEGAATYEQYF. DNA of the CDR3: TGCGCCAGCGGCCCAGAGGGAGCGGCGACCTACGAGCAGTACTTC. This sequence joins TRBV4-1 and TRBJ2-5, with a weak D call TRBD2 (5 bases). Near its end, the DNA agrees better with TRBJ2-7, so the J call may be wrong. Looked up from germline, CDR1 is MGHRA and CDR2 is YSYEKL. This CDR3 is 15 amino acids long.

This clone came up a few times. This sequence joins TRBV6-6 and TRBJ2-2; 7 bases match TRBD1. Trimming at V came to 2 bases and at J to 12 bases, leaving 3 bases not matched to a gene. The CDR3 runs to 12 residues. Germline V lookup: CDR1 MNHNY, CDR2 SVGAGI (reference sequence). In nucleotides, the CDR3 is TGTGCCAGCAGTTACACGGGACAGAAGCTGTTTTTT. This encodes CASSYTGQKLFF.